This T cell receptor beta chain was identified in a study of T cells in localized non-small cell lung cancer (dated by TCRdb to between 2020 and 2021). In the study overall: The study examined T cell repertoires in under 300 patients with early-stage NSCLC and compared tumors with uninvolved tumor-adjacent lungs. All 220 or so NSCLC patients in the cohort were treatment-naive and had localized lung tumors that were resected. A mean age of around 69 years was recorded for the NSCLC patients, of whom 129 were male and 85 to 110 were female.

On the study overall, not on this receptor specifically: Higher blood T cell density associated with longer overall survival, while higher adjacent-lung clonality associated with shorter survival. A median of approximately 53 of the top 100 tumor clones turned up in the paired uninvolved adjacent lung, and around 27 of those clones also ranked among the top 100 of that same adjacent lung. Because multi-region tumor sequencing was not performed, intratumor heterogeneity could not be ruled out. Because of the exploratory design, TCR variables were selected using unadjusted p-values without false-discovery rate correction. Uninvolved tumor-adjacent lung showed the highest T cell clonality, higher than tumor, which suggests more focused antigenic responses in the adjacent lung.

The immunoSEQ Assay was used to sequence TCR beta CDR3 regions from DNA. In the paper's pipeline: To compute T cell density, TCR beta template counts were normalized to usable DNA, which was estimated by amplifying housekeeping genes. Richness was estimated with the preseqR package, extrapolating to 400,000 templates for PBMC samples and 120,000 templates for tissue samples. Clonality was defined as one minus Pielou's evenness. To identify tissue-enriched TCRs, differential abundance testing was run on productive amino-acid clonotypes with a minimum total count of 5 and an alpha of 0.1. The Jaccard Index and the Morisita Overlap Index were used to measure how much the repertoires overlapped between compartments. GLIPH grouped TCR beta CDR3s together with public tetramer-defined viral CDR3s, and a viral motif had to include at least three viral sequences and also show V-gene enrichment. TCRdb retrieved this table from immuneACCESS and kept in-frame rearrangements only. Not all clones are present; in checked studies, unresolved V genes account for under half, and no reason is known for the remainder. V, J and clone size derive from that table, while D and trimming were established from the DNA sequence. The table for this sample lists roughly 1,700 clones; approximately 24% of them were counted only once. About 16% of the sample comes from the top ten.

As regards this clone: What this receptor recognizes is not known. No per-base quality is available; no much larger clone lies one base away.

CDR1 and CDR2, looked up from the germline V gene, are SGHTA and FQGNSA. Counted from cysteine to phenylalanine, this CDR3 has 16 amino acids. Only the CDR3 region is kept as DNA, spanning 48 bases read in frame from base 1. At the junction V is shortened by 4 bases and J by 6 bases; bases outside the gene matches: 9. Uninvolved adjacent lung was sampled at least 2 cm away from the tumor margin, and two independent pathologists confirmed that the tissue had no atypia. At diagnosis, peripheral blood, uninvolved tumor-adjacent lung and tumor were collected and stored as a combination of fresh-frozen and FFPE material.

The sample was normal lung tissue next to the tumor, taken before any cancer treatment. The receptor was derived from a female donor over 55 with stage II lung adenocarcinoma. This chain joins TRBV7-2 to TRBJ2-1; the central 10 bases match TRBD2. The sequence in DNA is TGTGCCAGCAGCTCCGCCGGTAGCGGGAGGATCAATGAGCAGTTCTTC. Translated, this gives CASSSAGSGRINEQFF.